The rows below give T cell receptor beta chains drawn from one sample of a study of cytomegalovirus exposure and HLA in healthy donors. Repertoires were generated with immunoSEQ multiplex PCR, while TCRdb's copy carries only in-frame clones and drops some. The repertoire holds 95,000 to 100,000 clones, with approximately 85% as singletons. Specimen: PBMCs. These TCRs come from a man aged 25 to 40 in good health and CMV-seronegative. CDR3s include the opening cysteine and the closing phenylalanine or tryptophan. D genes are given only for firm matches.

cdr3_aa d_call v_call
CSAYGGQDYEQYF TRBD1 TRBV29-1
CASSFGRQGSDEQYF TRBD1 TRBV28
CASSSGETSTFEQYF - TRBV27
CASSEEGESGGHYPDTQYF TRBD2 TRBV6-1
CASSPSRTSGTETQYF TRBD2 TRBV7-2
CASSQGTSGRTIRSETQYF TRBD2 TRBV14
CASRDTGSGTEAFF - TRBV2
CASSRGVTDTQYF TRBD2 TRBV7-3
CATSPDRGWAGELFF TRBD1 TRBV15
CASREGSARGYTF - TRBV2
CASSSYGYEQYF - TRBV5-6
CASSDRSTDTQYF - TRBV6-4
CASSVGDRGDSGELFF TRBD1 TRBV9
CASSLGQGDNEQFF - TRBV7-9
CATSRGTSGANVLTF - TRBV15
CASSVAPGLRNNEQFF - TRBV9
CAISADRSNTEAFF - TRBV10-3
CASSYSPGALETQYF - TRBV5-6
CASSNLPGGGEAFF TRBD1 TRBV19
CASSQTGLAAYNEQFF TRBD2 TRBV4-1
CASSSFGTGGNTIYF - TRBV6-5
CASSQDGAEEQFF - TRBV4-3
CASSLAGRETQYF TRBD2 TRBV6-5
CASSVYGREGETQYF - TRBV9
CASSQESSGTMKTQYF TRBD2 TRBV4-3
CASSQEVATGELFF - TRBV4-2
CSWAGLTDTQYF - TRBV29-1
CASGPTGASNQPQHF TRBD1 TRBV28
CASSVEDRSETQYF - TRBV9
CASRDRISTDTQYF - TRBV6-6
CASSYRDRRGEKLFF - TRBV6-5
CASTRRTGSTNRSNQPQHF TRBD1 TRBV6-4
CASREVYRTNTGELFF - TRBV5-1
CASSRGRGFPETQYF - TRBV4-3
CASSIMGTNQPQHF - TRBV19
CASRRGQGHYGYTF TRBD1 TRBV6-5
CASSPPPGRGGEKLFF - TRBV9
CASSPRRGGLYEQYF - TRBV6-5
CASDPVQGRNQPQHF - TRBV4-1
CASSLALAQYNEQFF - TRBV7-9
CASSLEGGGYTF TRBD1 TRBV5-4
CASSLAGGFTGELFF TRBD2 TRBV4-1
CASSYSITGDNSPLHF - TRBV6-5
CASRLAGGTYEQYF - TRBV27
CATSTFTGGSSTDTQYF - TRBV15
CASSLAGGWFQETQYF - TRBV7-9
CASRRVFGNTEAFF - TRBV5-6
CASSLGQADGYTF - TRBV5-4